The clone carrying this T cell receptor (beta chain) appeared a few times. The CDR3 is 12 amino acids. V lost 10 bases and J 3 bases, leaving 10 bases between the germline ends. CDR1 LNHDA and CDR2 SQIVND come from the germline V gene (reference sequence). This entry belongs to a study of blood T cell repertoires in COVID-19. Study overall: T cells, B-cell-depleted T cells, or PBMCs supplied cDNA or gDNA.

Authors' data handling: Using reference gene primer amplification, nucleated cell counts were estimated. Repertoires were generated with immunoSEQ multiplex PCR, while TCRdb's copy carries only in-frame clones and drops some. V and J calls and clone size are as listed in that table; D and trimming were resolved from the DNA. Of around 60,000 clones in the sample, roughly four fifths were seen once. This sequence joins TRBV19 and TRBJ1-5; no firm D call. The sequenced sample was peripheral blood. This sequence was found in a man older than 75 with acute or convalescent COVID-19. The CDR3 coding sequence is TGTGCCACCAACACCCCCAATCAGCCCCAGCATTTT. Translated, it gives CATNTPNQPQHF.